The entry below gives a single T cell receptor (beta chain) sequence along with its context. Its antigen remains unknown. This specimen belongs to a study of T-cell reconstitution after alpha-beta-depleted transplantation in children. Findings and caveats of the study: Where alpha-beta T cells came from about two months after transplant was reportedly several hundred expanded graft clones.

CDR1 and CDR2 (germline): MNHEY, SMNVEV (reference sequence). V lost 4 bases and J lost 0, with 10 bases in between. This CDR3 contains 15 residues. As it was prepared, the TCRbeta library received unique molecular identifiers. TCRdb recomputed calls from the PCR reads with MiXCR, one row per CDR3 protein. The sample yields around 490,000 distinct CDR3 sequences, about 10% seen once. The source material was PBMCs, mostly from graft donor cells, sampled 180 days after TCRalphabeta/CD19-depleted stem cell transplant. The origin of this receptor is a female patient aged 2-10 years who had a stem cell transplant for aplastic anemia, so the T cells may come from the graft donor. V is TRBV27 and J is TRBJ2-4; D gene uncertain. This CDR3 is CASSSLELAKNIQYF. The CDR3 DNA reads TGTGCCAGCAGTTCCCTAGAGCTAGCCAAAAACATTCAGTACTTC.